The 5 T cell receptor beta chains given below trace back to one sample, sequenced in a study of neoadjuvant anti-PD-1 for oral cavity cancer. Using immunoSEQ multiplex PCR, the repertoire was profiled, and TCRdb retains in-frame clones only, with some absent. The sample includes over 14,000 clones, about three quarters of them seen just once. Indicated time point: after neoadjuvant nivolumab, at surgical resection. The sequencing used PBMCs, collected after nivolumab (anti-PD-1) treatment. These receptors originate from a person between 35 and 79 years old with oral cavity squamous cell carcinoma.

The chain links TRBV6-5 to TRBJ2-7; TRBD2 matches 13 bases. Per germline, CDR1 MNHEY and CDR2 SVGAGI. J was trimmed by 6 bases and V by 6 bases; bases with no gene match: 8. The CDR3 is 15 residues long. The DNA of the CDR3 is TGTGCCAGCAGAAGGGGACTAGCGGGAATCGGCGAGCAGTACTTC. It translates to CASRRGLAGIGEQYF.

The V gene is TRBV7-2, the J gene TRBJ2-7; 9 nucleotides match TRBD1. Germline V gives CDR1 SGHTA, CDR2 FQGNSA. J was trimmed by 1 base and V by 1 base; bases with no gene match: 5. The CDR3 consists of 16 residues. The CDR3 DNA follows: TGTGCCAGCAGCTTAGGAACCGGGACAGGGTCCTACGAGCAGTACTTC. It codes for CASSLGTGTGSYEQYF.

The chain carries TRBV5-4 and TRBJ2-7, with 8 bases matching TRBD2. This CDR3 spans 15 amino acids. V was clipped by 5 bases and J by 2 bases; unmatched bases: 9. The germline gives CDR1 SGHNT, CDR2 YYREEE (reference sequence). The CDR3 is CASRPGLASPYEQYF. The CDR3 DNA follows: TGTGCCAGCAGGCCAGGACTAGCTTCCCCCTACGAGCAGTACTTC.

V gene TRBV27 combines with J gene TRBJ1-1, with D uncertain. Germline V CDR1 and CDR2: MNHEY, SMNVEV (reference sequence). The CDR3 contains 14 residues. V lost 8 bases to trimming and J lost 8 bases, with 21 bases between them. CDR3 protein: CASQSVGGQREAFF. DNA for the CDR3: TGTGCCAGCCAAAGCGTGGGTGGTCAAAGGGAAGCTTTCTTT.

J is TRBJ1-1 and V is TRBV6-5; D remains ambiguous. The V gene's germline CDR1 is MNHEY and CDR2 SVGAGI. The germline V and J ends were trimmed by 5 bases and 1 base, with 8 bases remaining between them. The CDR3 is made up of 13 amino acids. CDR3 coding DNA: TGTGCCAGCAGTCTAACAGCGAACACTGAAGCTTTCTTT. Encoded protein: CASSLTANTEAFF.